This TCR beta chain came from a study of response to subunit inactivated influenza vaccine. Findings and caveats of the study: There was a suggestion from the authors that each seasonal influenza vaccination recruits few new T cells.

This clonotype was observed a handful of times. The antigen is unknown. Each CDR3 protein gets one entry after TCRdb re-called the RT-PCR reads with MiXCR. Here the sample spans 530,000 or so distinct CDR3 sequences, about 14% being singletons. The CDR3 consists of 15 residues. Germline CDR1 is LNHDA and CDR2 is SQIVND (reference sequence). V dropped 6 bases and J dropped 2 bases, with 15 bases sitting between them. The TCR originated in a man aged 50 to 60 who received an inactivated influenza vaccine. The chain carries TRBV19 and TRBJ2-3, with D possibly being TRBD2 (6 bases). Sequencing used PBMCs from blood, obtained approximately 12 days after vaccination. CDR3 in DNA: TGTGCCAGTAGACACGGGAGACAGTCCACAGATACGCAGTATTTT. This codes for CASRHGRQSTDTQYF.